Following are 32 T cell receptor beta chains from one sample sequenced in a study of graft-versus-host responses after intestinal transplantation. Antigens of these TCRs are unknown. Generated by immunoSEQ multiplex PCR, the TCRdb table keeps only in-frame clones and is missing some. The table has 98,000 or so clones, more than 85% seen once. The sample was unstimulated CD4+ T cells sorted from spleen or lymph node cells, taken before intestinal transplant. The receptors were gathered from a human donor who received an intestinal transplant.

This clone has only a few counts. The V call is TRBV19, the J call TRBJ1-6; 7 nucleotides align to TRBD1. This CDR3 is 16 amino acids long. The V gene end was trimmed by 2 bases and the J gene end by 6 bases; junction bases not matched to a gene: 7. Per germline, CDR1 LNHDA and CDR2 SQIVND (reference sequence). The CDR3 here is CASSIQGGAGNSPLHF. The CDR3 DNA is TGTGCCAGTAGTATACAAGGGGGCGCAGGTAATTCACCCCTCCACTTT. The variable domain in full, completed from reference TRBV19 and TRBJ1-6, reads DGGITQSPKYLFRKEGQNVTLSCEQNLNHDAMYWYRQDPGQGLRLIYYSQIVNDFQKGDIAEGYSVSREKKESFPLTVTSAQKNPTAFYLCASSIQGGAGNSPLHFGNGTRLTVT.

The V call is TRBV6-1, the J call TRBJ2-7; D possibly corresponds to TRBD2 (5 bases). CDR1 is MNHNS and CDR2 is SASEGT in the germline V gene. The V end was cut by 2 bases, the J end by 0 bases, with 8 bases between. This CDR3 spans 14 amino acids. CDR3 coding DNA: TGTGCCAGCAGTGAACAGCGGTCCTCCTACGAGCAGTACTTC. Its protein is CASSEQRSSYEQYF.

This chain links TRBV29-1 with TRBJ2-5; no definite D call. Trimming left V 6 bases short and J 2 bases short, with 13 bases between. This CDR3 contains 13 residues. Germline loops: CDR1 SQVTM, CDR2 ANQGSEA. The CDR3 DNA sequence: TGCAGCGTCGACTGGAAATTTCAAGAGACCCAGTACTTC. Its translation is CSVDWKFQETQYF.

The chain employs TRBV19 and TRBJ1-4; 10 bases map to TRBD1. J lost 5 bases, V lost 0 bases, and 3 bases had no gene match. Germline V CDR1 and CDR2: LNHDA, SQIVND (reference sequence). The CDR3 has 16 amino acids. CDR3 loop: CASSIDAGQGNEKLFF. CDR3 nucleotide sequence: TGTGCCAGTAGTATAGACGCGGGACAGGGGAATGAAAAACTGTTTTTT.

The chain recombines TRBV25-1 with TRBJ1-1; TRBD1 aligns across 7 bases. Germline lookup yields CDR1 MGHDK and CDR2 SYGVNS. V trimming: 5 bases; J trimming: 1 base; junction bases outside the gene matches: 4. This CDR3 is 14 amino acids long. The CDR3 nucleotides are TGTGCCAGCAGTAGGGGGCGGGGGAACACTGAAGCTTTCTTT. Its translation: CASSRGRGNTEAFF.

V is TRBV5-1 and J is TRBJ2-1, with a weak D call TRBD2 (6 bases). Germline values: CDR1 SGHRS, CDR2 YFSETQ. Trimming pared 4 bases from V and 6 bases from J, leaving 14 bases between. The CDR3 consists of 14 residues. CDR3 bases: TGCGCCAGCAGCCCCCGGGACTCCCTCAATGAGCAGTTCTTC. It encodes CASSPRDSLNEQFF.

The chain combines TRBV7-3 with TRBJ1-3, with 8 bases fitting TRBD1. The CDR3 totals 14 residues. Germline assignment: CDR1 SGHTA and CDR2 FQGTGA. Unmatched junction bases numbered 2, after V lost 5 bases and J lost 2 bases. CDR3 nucleotide sequence: TGTGCCAGCAGCCCGGACAGGGCTGGAAACACCATATATTTT. This codes for CASSPDRAGNTIYF.

V is TRBV9 and J is TRBJ2-7; D is tentatively TRBD1 or TRBD2 (5 bases each). Germline V CDR1 and CDR2: SGDLS, YYNGEE. Trimming removed 0 bases at V and 7 bases at J, with 17 bases between. CDR3 size: 15 residues. The CDR3 sequence: CASSVDPMEAGEQYF. The CDR3 nucleotides read TGTGCCAGCAGCGTAGACCCAATGGAGGCAGGGGAGCAGTACTTC.

This clone was counted once. The V gene is TRBV6-1, the J gene TRBJ1-6, with a possible D match to TRBD1 (6 bases). In germline, CDR1 is MNHNS, CDR2 SASEGT. CDR3 length: 14 residues. V lost 6 bases and J 10 bases, leaving 16 bases between the germline ends. CDR3 coding DNA: TGTGCCAGCAGGAGACAGGAAAGAGGCTCACCCCTCCACTTT. Translated: CASRRQERGSPLHF.

The rearrangement links TRBV15 to TRBJ2-1; D could derive from TRBD1 or TRBD2 (5 bases each). The CDR3 totals 14 residues. Looked up from germline, CDR1 is LNHNV and CDR2 is YYDKDF (reference sequence). V lost 2 bases and J 4 bases, leaving 9 bases between the germline ends. CDR3 in DNA: TGTGCCACCAGCAGATGGGACGGATACAATGAGCAGTTCTTC. Residues: CATSRWDGYNEQFF.

The chain employs TRBV12-2 and TRBJ1-2. TRBV12-2 is a recognized pseudogene. This CDR3 has 15 residues. CDR3 coding DNA: TGTGCAAGTCGCTTAGCTTGGCCGGCTAACTATGGCTACACCTTC. Its protein product is CASRLAWPANYGYTF.

This chain joins TRBV28 and TRBJ2-7, with 8 bases matching TRBD2. The CDR3 totals 14 residues. The ends lost 4 bases at V and 2 bases at J; junction bases unmatched: 4. Germline V gives CDR1 MDHEN, CDR2 SYDVKM. The CDR3 loop reads CASSYRTSPYEQYF. CDR3 nucleotides: TGTGCCAGCAGTTACCGGACTAGCCCCTACGAGCAGTACTTC. The full variable domain, in which reference TRBV28 and TRBJ2-7 provide the parts outside the CDR3, is DVKVTQSSRYLVKRTGEKVFLECVQDMDHENMFWYRQDPGLGLRLIYFSYDVKMKEKGDIPEGYSVSREKKERFSLILESASTNQTSMYLCASSYRTSPYEQYFGPGTRLTVT.

J is TRBJ1-1 and V is TRBV5-1; D gene unclear. The V gene's germline CDR1 is SGHRS and CDR2 YFSETQ. CDR3 length: 13 residues. V lost 0 bases to trimming and J lost 2 bases, with 5 bases between them. CDR3 residues: CASSLDINTEAFF. In nucleotides, the CDR3 is TGCGCCAGCAGCTTGGACATAAACACTGAAGCTTTCTTT.

The V call is TRBV12-5, the J call TRBJ2-7; D may be TRBD2 (7 bases). Trimming removed 6 bases at V and 3 bases at J, with 18 bases between. The CDR3 runs 15 residues. Germline V gives CDR1 LGHNT, CDR2 FRNRAP. This CDR3 reads CASGHARGGGYEQYF. As DNA, the CDR3 is TGTGCTAGTGGCCACGCGAGAGGGGGGGGCTACGAGCAGTACTTC.

In the case of this clone: Other DNA sequences within the sample encode an identical CDR3. CDR3 coding DNA: TGTGCCATCAGTTCCCTGCGGGGGGACACTGAAGCTTTCTTT. Its translation: CAISSLRGDTEAFF. This chain uses TRBV10-3 with TRBJ1-1, with D perhaps matching TRBD1 (5 bases). Germline V gene data show CDR1 as ENHRY and CDR2 as SYGVKD. The CDR3 sequence is 14 residues long. Trimming removed 5 bases at V and 3 bases at J, with 13 bases between.

This chain connects TRBV28 to TRBJ1-1; D not certain. The CDR3 loop spans 14 amino acids. Germline V gene lookup returns CDR1 MDHEN and CDR2 SYDVKM. V was clipped by 4 bases and J by 0 bases, with 9 bases between them. The CDR3 bases are TGTGCCAGCAGTTCCCCCGGGCTGAACACTGAAGCTTTCTTT. Its translation: CASSSPGLNTEAFF.

For the CDR3, the DNA is TGTGCCAGTGGACGGGACGGAACCTATGGCTACACCTTC. It yields the protein CASGRDGTYGYTF. The gene calls are TRBV19 and TRBJ1-2; TRBD1 is a possible D gene (5 bases). Germline V gives CDR1 LNHDA, CDR2 SQIVND (reference sequence). This CDR3 is 13 amino acids long. Trimming removed 8 bases from V and 4 bases from J, with 14 bases in between.

The CDR3 nucleotides read TGCGCCAGCAGCCAAGTGACAGGTAGCGCTTGGAACTATGGCTACACCTTC. Protein product: CASSQVTGSAWNYGYTF. The chain uses TRBV4-1 and TRBJ1-2; D perhaps matches TRBD1 (6 bases). The CDR3 loop spans 17 amino acids. Germline assignment: CDR1 MGHRA and CDR2 YSYEKL. The V end lost 1 base, the J end lost 2 bases, and 17 bases lay between the germline ends.

J is TRBJ2-7 and V is TRBV7-9; D not resolved. Trimming left V 5 bases short and J 5 bases short, with 10 bases between. Looked up from germline, CDR1 is SEHNR and CDR2 is FQNEAQ (reference sequence). The CDR3 covers 12 residues. The DNA for the CDR3 is TGTGCCAGCAGCCCCATTTCTGACGAGCAGTACTTC. Amino acids: CASSPISDEQYF.

This chain uses TRBV29-1 with TRBJ2-7; 13 bases agree with TRBD2. Trimming cost V 3 bases and J 4 bases; bases outside gene matches: 9. Germline lookup yields CDR1 SQVTM and CDR2 ANQGSEA. The CDR3 is 16 amino acids. The CDR3 DNA reads TGCAGCGTTGAGTTTTGGACTAGCGGGAGCAAGTACGAGCAGTACTTC. Residues: CSVEFWTSGSKYEQYF.

The V gene is TRBV28, the J gene TRBJ2-7; 15 bases fit TRBD2. Germline-derived CDR1 and CDR2 are MDHEN and SYDVKM. This CDR3 is 16 amino acids long. The V and J ends lost 7 bases and 4 bases, in that order; junction bases with no gene match: 8. DNA of the CDR3: TGTGCCAGCACCTCCCCGGGACTAGCGGGAGGTTACGAGCAGTACTTC. Amino acid sequence: CASTSPGLAGGYEQYF.

The chain carries TRBV15 and TRBJ1-5, with unresolved D. Germline CDR1 reads LNHNV; CDR2 reads YYDKDF (reference sequence). V lost 0 bases and J lost 4, with 4 bases in between. The CDR3 has 13 amino acids. CDR3 DNA sequence: TGTGCCACCAGCAGAGAAGCTAATCAGCCCCAGCATTTT. The encoded protein is CATSREANQPQHF.

This chain links TRBV10-2 with TRBJ2-2; TRBD1 is a possible D gene (6 bases). V gave up 0 bases and J gave up 0 bases, with 14 bases separating them. The CDR3 runs 18 residues. Germline V CDR1 and CDR2: WSHSY, SAAADI. The CDR3 DNA follows: TGCGCCAGCAGTGAGTCGGGGGCAGGGTACCCGAACACCGGGGAGCTGTTTTTT. Translated: CASSESGAGYPNTGELFF.

The chain joins TRBV7-3 to TRBJ2-1; 12 nucleotides line up with TRBD2. The CDR3 sequence is 16 residues long. The germline gives CDR1 SGHTA, CDR2 FQGTGA. The trim removed 5 bases at V and 7 bases at J, leaving 9 bases unmatched. The CDR3 coding sequence is TGTGCCAGCAGCCCAGGGGGGCTAGCGGGGGGGAATGAGCAGTTCTTC. It translates to CASSPGGLAGGNEQFF.

The rearrangement uses TRBV19 and TRBJ2-5, with D possibly being TRBD2 (6 bases). The J call is uncertain, as TRBJ2-7 better fits the DNA end. The CDR3 has 14 amino acids. CDR1 and CDR2 from the germline V gene are LNHDA and SQIVND (reference sequence). The CDR3 region has the DNA TGTGCCAGTAGTACGCAGGGACTTTACTACGAGCAGTACTTC. Amino acid sequence: CASSTQGLYYEQYF.

The chain has TRBV12-5 and TRBJ2-1, with a tentative D call TRBD2 (6 bases). The length of the CDR3 is 12 residues. Germline-derived CDR1 and CDR2 are LGHNT and FRNRAP. Trimming removed 5 bases from V and 8 bases from J, with 10 bases in between. The CDR3 nucleotides are TGTGCTAGTGGTCGGACTACTCATGAGCAGTTCTTC. The encoded protein is CASGRTTHEQFF.

This chain connects TRBV7-2 to TRBJ2-3, with 11 bases aligning to TRBD2. From germline, CDR1 is SGHTA and CDR2 FQGNSA. J gave up 0 bases and V 5 bases, and 4 bases lay outside the gene matches. CDR3 length: 16 amino acids. CDR3 residues: CASSDGLAGSTDTQYF. The CDR3 nucleotides read TGTGCCAGCAGCGACGGACTAGCGGGTAGCACAGATACGCAGTATTTT.

The chain is built from TRBV4-1 and TRBJ2-5; 7 bases align to TRBD2. The CDR3 has 17 amino acids. CDR1 is MGHRA, CDR2 YSYEKL, per germline. The V gene end was trimmed by 1 base and the J gene end by 5 bases; junction bases not matched to a gene: 13. CDR3 residues: CASSQGHGLGGTETQYF. The CDR3 DNA follows: TGCGCCAGCAGCCAAGGGCATGGACTAGGAGGGACGGAGACCCAGTACTTC.

This chain uses TRBV30 with TRBJ2-3, with D possibly matching TRBD2 (6 bases). Per germline, CDR1 GTSNPN and CDR2 SVGIG (reference sequence). Trimming removed 4 bases from V and 7 bases from J, with 9 bases in between. The CDR3 is 11 residues long. CDR3 DNA sequence: TGTGCCTGGAACGCGGGGAATACGCAGTATTTT. It is translated as CAWNAGNTQYF.

This chain links TRBV2 with TRBJ1-6; D unclear. CDR1 and CDR2 (germline): SNHLY, FYNNEI. The CDR3 covers 13 residues. The V and J ends lost 6 bases and 5 bases respectively, with 8 bases between them. DNA of the CDR3: TGTGCCAGCAGGATCGGCGATAATTCACCCCTCCACTTT. This sequence encodes CASRIGDNSPLHF.

The chain recombines TRBV5-6 with TRBJ2-7; the D gene could be TRBD1 or TRBD2 (5 bases each). Germline V gene sequence: CDR1 SGHDT, CDR2 YYEEEE. V shed 5 bases and J shed 2 bases, with 14 bases lying between them. The CDR3 is made up of 14 amino acids. The CDR3 DNA reads TGTGCCAGCAGGTCCGGGACCGAGGCCTACGAGCAGTACTTC. Translation: CASRSGTEAYEQYF.

The rearrangement uses TRBV5-4 and TRBJ1-1; 8 bases map to TRBD1. CDR1 and CDR2 (germline): SGHNT, YYREEE (reference sequence). This CDR3 region has 15 residues. With V trimmed by 3 bases and J by 4 bases, 8 bases remained unmatched. CDR3 sequence reads: CASSSMDRAGTEAFF. As DNA, the CDR3 is TGTGCCAGCAGCTCAATGGACAGGGCCGGCACTGAAGCTTTCTTT.